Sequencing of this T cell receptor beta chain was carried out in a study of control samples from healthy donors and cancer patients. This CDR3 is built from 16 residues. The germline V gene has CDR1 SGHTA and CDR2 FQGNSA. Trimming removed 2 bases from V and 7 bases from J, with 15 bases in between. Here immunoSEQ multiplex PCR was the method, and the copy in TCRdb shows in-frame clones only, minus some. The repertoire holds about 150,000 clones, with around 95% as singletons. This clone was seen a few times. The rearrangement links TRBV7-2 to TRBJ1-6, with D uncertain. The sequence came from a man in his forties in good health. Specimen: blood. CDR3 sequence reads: CASSLRPTLGNSPLHF. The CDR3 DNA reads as TGTGCCAGCAGCTTACGGCCAACTTTGGGGAATTCACCCCTCCACTTT. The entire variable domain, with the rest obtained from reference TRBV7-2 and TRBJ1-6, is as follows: GAGVSQSPSNKVTEKGKDVELRCDPISGHTALYWYRQSLGQGLEFLIYFQGNSAPDKSGLPSDRFSAERTGGSVSTLTIQRTQQEDSAVYLCASSLRPTLGNSPLHFGNGTRLTVT.